This TCR beta chain was profiled in a study of T cells after yellow fever vaccination. In making TCR cDNA, 5'RACE template switching added a universal primer site and UMIs to it. Each CDR3 protein gets one entry after TCRdb re-called the 5' RACE reads with MiXCR. The sample shows around 320,000 distinct CDR3 sequences, around 10% of them seen only once. This CDR3 contains 17 residues. The germline V gene has CDR1 SGHTA and CDR2 FQGNSA. V was clipped by 5 bases and J by 7 bases; unmatched bases: 16. This clonotype was seen ten or more times. This sample comprised CD4+ T cells sorted from PBMCs, obtained 5 days after the yellow fever booster vaccination. This chain uses TRBV7-2 with TRBJ2-1; 8 bases line up with TRBD1. The TCR comes from a man between 18 and 35 years old who received the YFV17D yellow fever vaccine. The CDR3 loop is CASSRNAMWTGQNEQFF. The CDR3 nucleotides read TGTGCCAGCAGCCGGAACGCCATGTGGACAGGGCAAAATGAGCAGTTCTTC.